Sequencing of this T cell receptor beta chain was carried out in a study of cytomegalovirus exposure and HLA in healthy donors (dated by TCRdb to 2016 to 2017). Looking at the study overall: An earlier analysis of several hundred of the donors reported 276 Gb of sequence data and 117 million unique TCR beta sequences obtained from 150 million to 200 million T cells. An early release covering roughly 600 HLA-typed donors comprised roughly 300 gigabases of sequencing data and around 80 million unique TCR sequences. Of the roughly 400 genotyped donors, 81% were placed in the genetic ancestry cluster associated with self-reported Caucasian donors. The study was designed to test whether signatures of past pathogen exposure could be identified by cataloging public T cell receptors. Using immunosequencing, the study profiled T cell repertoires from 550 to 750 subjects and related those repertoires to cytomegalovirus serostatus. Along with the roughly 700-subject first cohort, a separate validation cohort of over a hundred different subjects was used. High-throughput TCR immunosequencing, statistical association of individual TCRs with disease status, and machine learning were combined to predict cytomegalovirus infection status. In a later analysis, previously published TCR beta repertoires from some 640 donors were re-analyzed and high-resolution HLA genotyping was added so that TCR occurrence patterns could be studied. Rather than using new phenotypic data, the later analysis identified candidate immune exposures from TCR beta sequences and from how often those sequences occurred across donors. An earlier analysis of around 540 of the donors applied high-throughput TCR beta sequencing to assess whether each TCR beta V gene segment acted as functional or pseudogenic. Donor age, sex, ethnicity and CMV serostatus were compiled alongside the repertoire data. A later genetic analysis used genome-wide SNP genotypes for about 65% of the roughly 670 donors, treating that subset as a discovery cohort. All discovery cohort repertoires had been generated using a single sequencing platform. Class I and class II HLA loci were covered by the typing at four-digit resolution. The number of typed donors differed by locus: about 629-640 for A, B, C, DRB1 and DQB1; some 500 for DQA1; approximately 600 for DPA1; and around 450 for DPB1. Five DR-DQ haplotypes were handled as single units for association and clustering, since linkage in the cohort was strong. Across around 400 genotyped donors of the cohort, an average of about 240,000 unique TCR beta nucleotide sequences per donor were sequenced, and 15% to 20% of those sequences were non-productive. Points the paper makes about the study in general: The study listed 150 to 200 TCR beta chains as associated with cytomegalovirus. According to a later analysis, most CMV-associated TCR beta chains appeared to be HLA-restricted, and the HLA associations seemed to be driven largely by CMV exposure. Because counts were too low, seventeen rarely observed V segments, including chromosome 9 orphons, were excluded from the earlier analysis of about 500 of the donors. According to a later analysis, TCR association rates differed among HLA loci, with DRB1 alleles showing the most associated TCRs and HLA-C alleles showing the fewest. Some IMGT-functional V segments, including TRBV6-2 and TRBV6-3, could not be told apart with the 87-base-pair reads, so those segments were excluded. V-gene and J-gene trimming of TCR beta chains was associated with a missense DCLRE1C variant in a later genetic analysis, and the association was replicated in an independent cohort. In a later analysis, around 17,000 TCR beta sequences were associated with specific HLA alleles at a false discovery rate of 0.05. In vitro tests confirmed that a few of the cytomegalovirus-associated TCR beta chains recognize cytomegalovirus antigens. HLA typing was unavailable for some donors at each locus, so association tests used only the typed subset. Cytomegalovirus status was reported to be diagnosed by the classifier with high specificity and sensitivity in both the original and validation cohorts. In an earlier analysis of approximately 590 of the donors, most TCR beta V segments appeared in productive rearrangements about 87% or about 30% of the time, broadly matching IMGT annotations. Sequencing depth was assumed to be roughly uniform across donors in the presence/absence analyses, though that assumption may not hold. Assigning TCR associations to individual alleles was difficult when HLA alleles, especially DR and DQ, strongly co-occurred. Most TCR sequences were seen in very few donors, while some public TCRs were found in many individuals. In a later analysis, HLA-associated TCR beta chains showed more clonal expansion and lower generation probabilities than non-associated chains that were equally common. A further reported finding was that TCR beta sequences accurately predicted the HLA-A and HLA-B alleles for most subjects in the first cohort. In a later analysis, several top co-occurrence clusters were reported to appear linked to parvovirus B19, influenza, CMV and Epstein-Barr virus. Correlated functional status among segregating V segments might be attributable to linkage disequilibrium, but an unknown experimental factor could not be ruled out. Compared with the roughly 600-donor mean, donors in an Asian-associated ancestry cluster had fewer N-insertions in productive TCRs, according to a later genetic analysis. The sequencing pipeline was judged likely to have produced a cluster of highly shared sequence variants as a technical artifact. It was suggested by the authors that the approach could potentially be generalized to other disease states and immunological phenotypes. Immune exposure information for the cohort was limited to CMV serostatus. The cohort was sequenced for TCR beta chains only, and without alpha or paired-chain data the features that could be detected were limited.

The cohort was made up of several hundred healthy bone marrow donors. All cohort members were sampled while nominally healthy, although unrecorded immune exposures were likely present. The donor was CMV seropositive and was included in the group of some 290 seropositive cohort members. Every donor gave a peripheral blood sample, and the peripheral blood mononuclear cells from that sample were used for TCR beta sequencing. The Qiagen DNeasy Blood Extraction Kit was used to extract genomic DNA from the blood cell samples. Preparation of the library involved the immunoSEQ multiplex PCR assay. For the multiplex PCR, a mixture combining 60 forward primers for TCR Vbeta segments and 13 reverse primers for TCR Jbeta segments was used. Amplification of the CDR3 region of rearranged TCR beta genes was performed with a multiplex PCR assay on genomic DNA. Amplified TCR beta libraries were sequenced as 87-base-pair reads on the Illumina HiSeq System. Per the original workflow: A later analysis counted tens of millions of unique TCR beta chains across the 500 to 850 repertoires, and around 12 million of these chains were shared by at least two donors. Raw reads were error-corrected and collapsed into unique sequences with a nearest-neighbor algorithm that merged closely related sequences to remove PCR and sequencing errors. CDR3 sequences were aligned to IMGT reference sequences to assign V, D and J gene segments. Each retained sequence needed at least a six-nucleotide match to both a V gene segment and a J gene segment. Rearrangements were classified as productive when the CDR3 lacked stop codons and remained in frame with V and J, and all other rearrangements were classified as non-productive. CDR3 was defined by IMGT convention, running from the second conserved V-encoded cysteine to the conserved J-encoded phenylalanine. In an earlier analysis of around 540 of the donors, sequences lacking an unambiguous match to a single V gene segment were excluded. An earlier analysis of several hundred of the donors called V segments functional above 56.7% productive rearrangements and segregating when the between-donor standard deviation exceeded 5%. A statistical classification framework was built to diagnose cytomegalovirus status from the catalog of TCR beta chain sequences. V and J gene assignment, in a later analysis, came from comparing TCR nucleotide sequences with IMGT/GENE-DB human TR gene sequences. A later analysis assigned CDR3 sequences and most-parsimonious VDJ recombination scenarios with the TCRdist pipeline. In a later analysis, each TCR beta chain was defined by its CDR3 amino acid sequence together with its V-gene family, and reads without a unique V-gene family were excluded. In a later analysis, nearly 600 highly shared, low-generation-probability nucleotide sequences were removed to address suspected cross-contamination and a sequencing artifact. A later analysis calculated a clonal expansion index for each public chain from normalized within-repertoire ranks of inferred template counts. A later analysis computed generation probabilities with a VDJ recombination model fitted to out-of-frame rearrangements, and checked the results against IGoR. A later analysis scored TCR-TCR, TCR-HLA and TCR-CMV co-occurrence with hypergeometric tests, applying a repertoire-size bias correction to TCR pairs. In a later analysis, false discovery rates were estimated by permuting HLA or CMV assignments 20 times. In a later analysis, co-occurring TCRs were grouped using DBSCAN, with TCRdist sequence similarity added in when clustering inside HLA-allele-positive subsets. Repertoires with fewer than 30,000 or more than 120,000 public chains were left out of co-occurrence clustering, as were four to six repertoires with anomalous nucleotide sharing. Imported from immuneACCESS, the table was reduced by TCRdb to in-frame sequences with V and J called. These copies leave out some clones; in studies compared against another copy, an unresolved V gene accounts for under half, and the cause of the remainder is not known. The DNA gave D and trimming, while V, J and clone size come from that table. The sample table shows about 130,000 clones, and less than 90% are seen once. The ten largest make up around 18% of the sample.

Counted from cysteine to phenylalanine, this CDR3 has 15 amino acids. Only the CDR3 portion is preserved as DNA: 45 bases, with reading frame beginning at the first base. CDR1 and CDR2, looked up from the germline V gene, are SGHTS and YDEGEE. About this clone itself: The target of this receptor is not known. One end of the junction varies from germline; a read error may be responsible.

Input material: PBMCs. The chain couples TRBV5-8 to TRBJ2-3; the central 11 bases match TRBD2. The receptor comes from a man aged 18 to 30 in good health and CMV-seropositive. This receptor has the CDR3 CASSPGTSGTGTQYF. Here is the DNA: TGTGCCAGCAGCCCCGGGACTAGCGGCACAGGTACGCAGTATTTT. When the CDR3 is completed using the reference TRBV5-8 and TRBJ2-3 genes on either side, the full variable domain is EAGVTQSPTHLIKTRGQQATLRCSPISGHTSVYWYQQALGLGLQFLLWYDEGEERNRGNFPPRFSGRQFPNYSSELNVNALELEDSALYLCASSPGTSGTGTQYFGPGTRLTVL.